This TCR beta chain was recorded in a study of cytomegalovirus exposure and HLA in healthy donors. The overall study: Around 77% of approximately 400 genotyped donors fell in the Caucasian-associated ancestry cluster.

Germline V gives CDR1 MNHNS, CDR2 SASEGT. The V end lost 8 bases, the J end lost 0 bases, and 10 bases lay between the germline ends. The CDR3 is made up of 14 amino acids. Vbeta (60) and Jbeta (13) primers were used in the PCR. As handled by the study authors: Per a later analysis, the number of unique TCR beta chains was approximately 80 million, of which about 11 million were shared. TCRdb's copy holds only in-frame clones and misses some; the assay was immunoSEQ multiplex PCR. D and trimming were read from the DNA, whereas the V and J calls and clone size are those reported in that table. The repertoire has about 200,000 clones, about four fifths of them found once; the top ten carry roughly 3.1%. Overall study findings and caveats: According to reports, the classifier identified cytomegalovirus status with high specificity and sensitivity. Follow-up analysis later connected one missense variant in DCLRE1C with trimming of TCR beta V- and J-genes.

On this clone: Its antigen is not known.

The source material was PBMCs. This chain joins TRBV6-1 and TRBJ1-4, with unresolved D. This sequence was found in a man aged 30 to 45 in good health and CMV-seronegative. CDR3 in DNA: TGTGCCAGCGGTACGGTTTCAACTAATGAAAAACTGTTTTTT. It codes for CASGTVSTNEKLFF.